The next 25 T cell receptor beta chains were all read from a single sample in a study of blood T cell repertoires in COVID-19. The repertoire was sequenced with immunoSEQ multiplex PCR; TCRdb's copy has only in-frame clones and lacks some. This table has about 94,000 clones, around 72% appearing once. The sample consisted of peripheral blood. The receptor source for this set is a man between 65 and 79 years old with COVID-19, enrolled during active disease.

This chain uses TRBV7-2 with TRBJ1-5; no clear D. The germline V gene encodes CDR1 SGHTA and CDR2 FQGNSA. CDR3 size: 14 residues. V was trimmed by 5 bases and J by 4 bases, leaving 12 bases between them. The CDR3 region is CASSPFEGNQPQHF. The CDR3 bases are TGTGCCAGCAGCCCCTTTGAGGGAAATCAGCCCCAGCATTTT. Full variable domain (missing parts from reference TRBV7-2 and TRBJ1-5): GAGVSQSPSNKVTEKGKDVELRCDPISGHTALYWYRQSLGQGLEFLIYFQGNSAPDKSGLPSDRFSAERTGGSVSTLTIQRTQQEDSAVYLCASSPFEGNQPQHFGDGTRLSIL.

The chain combines TRBV7-2 with TRBJ2-7, with a tentative D call TRBD1 (5 bases). Germline CDR1 and CDR2: SGHTA and FQGNSA. The CDR3 loop spans 13 amino acids. Between the trimmed V and J ends, which lost 1 base and 5 bases, there was a span of 9 bases. This CDR3 reads CASSLDRLNEQYF. CDR3 nucleotides: TGTGCCAGCAGCTTAGACAGGCTCAACGAGCAGTACTTC.

This rearrangement joins TRBV7-9 to TRBJ2-1; unclear D gene. Trimming removed 5 bases from V and 8 bases from J, with 22 bases in between. Germline assignment: CDR1 SEHNR and CDR2 FQNEAQ (reference sequence). The CDR3 has 16 residues. The CDR3 DNA sequence: TGTGCCAGCAGCCCCCCGGAACAGTGGAATTGGGATGAGCAGTTCTTC. Encoded protein: CASSPPEQWNWDEQFF.

The rearrangement joins TRBV30 to TRBJ1-4, with TRBD1 as a possible D gene (6 bases). Trimming pared 0 bases from V and 7 bases from J, leaving 12 bases between. The CDR3 is 14 amino acids. Germline V CDR1 and CDR2: GTSNPN, SVGIG (reference sequence). This chain's CDR3 is CAWSVAGAGEKLFF. In DNA, the CDR3 is TGTGCCTGGAGTGTAGCGGGGGCGGGTGAAAAACTGTTTTTT. Full variable domain (rest looked up from reference TRBV30 and TRBJ1-4): SQTIHQWPATLVQPVGSPLSLECTVEGTSNPNLYWYRQAAGRGLQLLFYSVGIGQISSEVPQNLSASRPQDRQFILSSKKLLLSDSGFYLCAWSVAGAGEKLFFGSGTQLSVL.

The gene calls are TRBV9 and TRBJ1-2; D gene unclear. The CDR3 extends over 14 amino acids. Germline CDR1 is SGDLS and CDR2 is YYNGEE. Trimming pared 0 bases from V and 4 bases from J, leaving 10 bases between. For the CDR3, the DNA is TGTGCCAGCAGCGTAGTCTTGCCAGGCTATGGCTACACCTTC. This translates into CASSVVLPGYGYTF.

The V gene is TRBV11-2, the J gene TRBJ2-3; D might be TRBD2 (5 bases). Trimming stripped 1 base from V and 5 bases from J, with 10 bases between. Germline V gene lookup returns CDR1 SGHAT and CDR2 FQNNGV. The CDR3 loop spans 14 amino acids. Here the CDR3 DNA reads TGTGCCAGCAGCTTAGTAGCGACGGGAGATACGCAGTATTTT. Protein sequence: CASSLVATGDTQYF.

This rearrangement joins TRBV5-1 to TRBJ2-4; TRBD1 aligns across 7 bases. V trimming: 2 bases; J trimming: 7 bases; junction bases outside the gene matches: 12. The CDR3 sequence is 16 residues long. Germline CDR1 reads SGHRS; CDR2 reads YFSETQ. The CDR3 nucleotides are TGCGCCAGCAGCTTAGGGACAGTCGGCGCGGTGAACATTCAGTACTTC. It codes for CASSLGTVGAVNIQYF.

This clone was picked up a small number of times. The chain employs TRBV6-1 and TRBJ1-5, with D unclear. CDR1 and CDR2 from the germline V gene are MNHNS and SASEGT. The CDR3 is 14 amino acids. The V end was cut by 3 bases, the J end by 4 bases, with 10 bases between. The CDR3, as DNA: TGTGCCAGCAGTGATAGGTACGGGAATCAGCCCCAGCATTTT. This codes for CASSDRYGNQPQHF.

This clone is a singleton in its sample. The chain links TRBV2 to TRBJ2-7; D unresolved. Germline V gene sequence: CDR1 SNHLY, CDR2 FYNNEI. CDR3 length: 13 amino acids. Deletions cut 1 base from V and 4 bases from J, with 8 bases between. CDR3 amino acids: CASSEGPSYEQYF. DNA of the CDR3: TGTGCCAGCAGTGAAGGGCCATCTTACGAGCAGTACTTC.

V is TRBV10-3 and J is TRBJ1-1, with TRBD1 matching 7 bases. CDR1 is ENHRY, CDR2 SYGVKD, per germline. J was trimmed by 0 bases and V by 4 bases; bases with no gene match: 2. The CDR3 runs to 14 residues. The CDR3 is CAISVRGLNTEAFF. The CDR3 nucleotides are TGTGCCATCAGTGTGAGGGGGCTGAACACTGAAGCTTTCTTT.

This clone was observed a few times. The chain has TRBV19 and TRBJ2-7; 9 nucleotides agree with TRBD2. The CDR3 runs 15 residues. CDR1 and CDR2 from the germline V gene are LNHDA and SQIVND (reference sequence). The junction had 11 bases not matched to a gene; V was cut back by 4 bases and J by 7 bases. The DNA for the CDR3 is TGTGCCAGTAGTACACCGGGACTAGCATGGGGAGAGCAGTACTTC. It codes for CASSTPGLAWGEQYF.

This rearrangement joins TRBV18 to TRBJ2-1, with D unclear. Trimming left V 1 base short and J 5 bases short, with 6 bases between. The CDR3 contains 13 residues. Germline values: CDR1 KGHSH, CDR2 LQKENI. The CDR3 nucleotides read TGTGCCAGCTCACCACATCAGAACAATGAGCAGTTCTTC. It specifies CASSPHQNNEQFF.

The V and J genes are TRBV27 and TRBJ2-1; 8 bases agree with TRBD2. Germline CDR1 MNHEY, CDR2 SMNVEV (reference sequence). V was pared by 5 bases and J by 10 bases, with 16 bases of the junction left unmatched. CDR3 size: 16 residues. The CDR3 sequence: CASSLGTRWGDGEQFF. CDR3 coding DNA: TGTGCCAGCAGTCTGGGGACTAGATGGGGAGATGGCGAGCAGTTCTTC.

This clone was detected ten times or more. The chain couples TRBV4-3 to TRBJ1-1; no firm D call. From germline, CDR1 is LGHNA and CDR2 YSLEER. Deletions cut 0 bases from V and 12 bases from J, with 11 bases between. This CDR3 is built from 12 residues. In nucleotides, the CDR3 is TGCGCCAGCAGCCAAGATTGGGAGTCCACTTTCTTT. It yields the protein CASSQDWESTFF.

V gene TRBV19 combines with J gene TRBJ2-5; the D gene is possibly TRBD1 (5 bases). In germline, CDR1 is LNHDA, CDR2 SQIVND (reference sequence). The V gene lost 2 bases and the J gene lost 5 bases, with 12 bases spanning the gap. The CDR3 contains 14 residues. The CDR3 is CASSIIQGSETQYF. CDR3 DNA: TGTGCCAGTAGTATAATCCAGGGCAGTGAGACCCAGTACTTC.

This chain links TRBV28 with TRBJ2-3, with 15 bases matching TRBD2. Germline CDR1 reads MDHEN; CDR2 reads SYDVKM. This CDR3 is 19 amino acids long. J lost 5 bases, V lost 10 bases, and 19 bases had no gene match. The CDR3 protein is CATLGRTSGRARVGDTQYF. The DNA for the CDR3 is TGTGCCACCCTAGGGAGGACTAGCGGGAGGGCCAGGGTGGGAGATACGCAGTATTTT.

The rearrangement links TRBV2 to TRBJ1-5, with a possible D match to TRBD1 (5 bases). V was cut by 7 bases and J by 9 bases, with 16 bases left in between. The germline V gene has CDR1 SNHLY and CDR2 FYNNEI. This CDR3 comprises 13 residues. The chain's CDR3 is CASKRQTSRPQHF. The CDR3 DNA is TGTGCCAGCAAGAGACAGACCTCACGGCCCCAGCATTTT.

CDR3 nucleotides: TGTGCCAGCTCACCCCGGGGTGCCAGCAGGGGAAACACCATATATTTT. Residues: CASSPRGASRGNTIYF. The chain carries TRBV18 and TRBJ1-3; D gene unclear. The CDR3 is 16 residues long. The germline CDR1 and CDR2 sequences are KGHSH and LQKENI. V lost 3 bases, J lost 4 bases, and 16 bases lay in between.

The chain recombines TRBV9 with TRBJ1-3; D not resolved. V was cut by 3 bases and J by 0 bases, with 7 bases left in between. Germline V gene data show CDR1 as SGDLS and CDR2 as YYNGEE. This CDR3 spans 14 amino acids. The CDR3 coding sequence is TGTGCCAGCAGCGATAGAGGCTCTGGAAACACCATATATTTT. Translation: CASSDRGSGNTIYF.

This sequence joins TRBV11-2 and TRBJ2-5; D is uncertain. This CDR3 is built from 13 residues. V lost 0 bases, J lost 5 bases, and 7 bases lay in between. Germline-derived CDR1 and CDR2 are SGHAT and FQNNGV. CDR3 loop: CASSLEADETQYF. CDR3 coding DNA: TGTGCCAGCAGCTTAGAGGCAGATGAGACCCAGTACTTC. Full variable domain (missing parts from reference TRBV11-2 and TRBJ2-5): EAGVAQSPRYKIIEKRQSVAFWCNPISGHATLYWYQQILGQGPKLLIQFQNNGVVDDSQLPKDRFSAERLKGVDSTLKIQPAKLEDSAVYLCASSLEADETQYFGPGTRLLVL.

CDR3 loop: CATGANVREKLFF. In DNA, the CDR3 is TGTGCCACCGGAGCAAATGTACGTGAAAAACTGTTTTTT. The chain recombines TRBV15 with TRBJ1-4, with unresolved D. Per germline, CDR1 LNHNV and CDR2 YYDKDF (reference sequence). The V gene lost 8 bases and the J gene lost 7 bases, with 14 bases spanning the gap. This CDR3 is 13 amino acids long.

Here the CDR3 DNA reads TGTGCCAGCAGCCAAGAAGGGACAGCCTCACGCATTCAGTACTTC. This codes for CASSQEGTASRIQYF. V gene TRBV6-2 or TRBV6-3 combines with J gene TRBJ2-4, with 7 positions matching TRBD1. Germline trimming cut 6 bases from V and 9 bases from J; bases unmatched to any gene: 14. The CDR3 consists of 15 residues. The germline V gene encodes CDR1 MNHEY and CDR2 SVGEGT.

In its sample, this clone was seen once. V gene TRBV18 combines with J gene TRBJ2-7; 10 bases line up with TRBD2. Trimming removed 0 bases from V and 7 bases from J; junction bases left unmatched: 9. The CDR3 sequence is 16 residues long. Germline V lookup: CDR1 KGHSH, CDR2 LQKENI. The CDR3 spells CASSPPRSGRGFEQYF. CDR3 nucleotides: TGTGCCAGCTCACCACCGAGAAGCGGGAGGGGGTTTGAGCAGTACTTC.

Regarding this clone: Other nucleotide sequences in the sample specify the same CDR3. This sequence joins TRBV9 and TRBJ2-3; D remains ambiguous. Trimming shortened V by 0 bases and J by 0 bases, and 5 bases separated the two germline ends. The germline CDR1 and CDR2 sequences are SGDLS and YYNGEE. This CDR3 region has 14 residues. Here the CDR3 reads CASSVDTSTDTQYF. Written as DNA, the CDR3 is TGTGCCAGCAGCGTAGATACTAGCACAGATACGCAGTATTTT.

The CDR3 spells CASSSGQGIVQYF. CDR3 coding DNA: TGTGCCAGCAGCTCCGGACAGGGGATTGTGCAGTACTTC. V gene TRBV7-2 combines with J gene TRBJ2-7; 9 bases align to TRBD1. The CDR3 sequence is 13 residues long. CDR1 and CDR2 (germline): SGHTA, FQGNSA. The V gene end was trimmed by 4 bases and the J gene end by 9 bases; junction bases not matched to a gene: 7. Full variable domain (outside the CDR3, taken from reference TRBV7-2 and TRBJ2-7): GAGVSQSPSNKVTEKGKDVELRCDPISGHTALYWYRQSLGQGLEFLIYFQGNSAPDKSGLPSDRFSAERTGGSVSTLTIQRTQQEDSAVYLCASSSGQGIVQYFGPGTRLTVT.